The 3 T cell receptor beta chains listed next were all sequenced from one sample in a study of blood T cell repertoires in COVID-19. Libraries were prepared by immunoSEQ multiplex PCR; TCRdb keeps only in-frame clonotypes and omits some of them. The repertoire holds approximately 250,000 clones, with roughly 84% as singletons. Sequenced: peripheral blood. These receptor sequences come from a middle-aged woman who had recovered from COVID-19.

CDR3 sequence (DNA): TGTGCCAGCTCAACGGGACAGACAGGGAGGAATTCACCCCTCCACTTT. It codes for CASSTGQTGRNSPLHF. This sequence joins TRBV18 and TRBJ1-6; 7 bases line up with TRBD1. The CDR3 sequence is 16 residues long. Germline values: CDR1 KGHSH, CDR2 LQKENI. V lost 5 bases and J lost 7; bases outside the gene matches: 11.

The genes are TRBV19 and TRBJ2-7; 7 nucleotides match TRBD1. The trim removed 5 bases at V and 0 bases at J, leaving 1 base unmatched. The CDR3 sequence is 13 residues long. CDR1 is LNHDA and CDR2 is SQIVND in the germline V gene (reference sequence). The CDR3 protein is CASSGDSSYEQYF. CDR3 nucleotides: TGTGCCAGTAGTGGGGACAGCTCCTACGAGCAGTACTTC.

The chain employs TRBV7-2 and TRBJ2-1; D call uncertain. CDR1 SGHTA and CDR2 FQGNSA come from the germline V gene. The CDR3 loop spans 11 amino acids. The V gene lost 5 bases and the J gene lost 10 bases, with 9 bases spanning the gap. The CDR3 nucleotides read TGTGCCAGCAGCCAAACCAGGGAGCAGTTCTTC. Translating it yields CASSQTREQFF.